At least ten counts were recorded for the clone carrying this T cell receptor (beta chain). This entry is derived from a study of neurological immune-mediated disorders. The authors obtained over 180 million TCR-beta sequences from 15-18 subjects per sequencing run. TCRdb fed the 5' RACE reads into MiXCR, producing one record per CDR3 protein. The data contain 50,000 to 60,000 distinct CDR3 sequences, 4% of them seen just once; the ten biggest clones take up roughly 1.9%. This CDR3 comprises 14 residues. Germline CDR1 and CDR2: SNHLY and FYNNEI. J gave up 3 bases and V 4 bases, and 5 bases lay outside the gene matches. The sorted-subset TCR libraries were prepared using some 920,000 CD4+ or CD8+ T cells as the starting material.

The specimen sequenced was CD4+ T cells from blood. This receptor was obtained from a middle-aged woman with multiple sclerosis. The V call is TRBV2, the J call TRBJ1-2; 7 nucleotides match TRBD1. The CDR3 protein is CASSGQGWDYGYTF. For the CDR3, the DNA is TGTGCCAGCAGTGGACAGGGTTGGGACTATGGCTACACCTTC.